Only a few counts were recorded for the clone carrying this T cell receptor beta chain. The antigen remains undetermined. Unique molecular identifiers were carried by the TCR beta cDNA libraries. TCRdb ran MiXCR on the PCR reads and lists one entry per CDR3 protein. This sample carries roughly 600,000 distinct CDR3 sequences, about 40% of them seen once, and the ten largest clones take roughly 1.8%. These data come from a study of post-analysis software for immune sequencing data. Whole-study context: Recorded disease courses covered relapsing-remitting, secondary progressive and progressive-relapsing multiple sclerosis. Some patients had no subtype annotation.

V was trimmed by 6 bases and J by 7 bases, leaving 15 bases between them. Germline CDR1 and CDR2: DFQATT and SNEGSKA (reference sequence). The CDR3 is made up of 12 amino acids. Study-level points and caveats: Normalized Chao1 diversity in multiple sclerosis patients fell significantly below that of controls. TRBV5-6, TRBV5-1 and TRBV20-1 belonged to a set of roughly 5 TRBV segments that were more frequent in patients than controls.

The specimen was blood. This receptor was taken from a girl aged 5-17 years with multiple sclerosis. This chain connects TRBV20-1 to TRBJ1-2, with D hard to call. The CDR3 here is CSASRLEGGYTF. CDR3 nucleotide sequence: TGCAGTGCCTCAAGACTGGAGGGTGGCTACACCTTC.